This T cell receptor (beta chain) was found in a study of tumor-infiltrating lymphocytes in primary liver carcinoma. From roughly 0.5 ug total RNA, TCR beta cDNA was generated with a primer in the constant region. It was through three nested multiplex PCR rounds of slightly modified ARM-PCR that TCR beta libraries arose. TRBV1-TRBV30 forward and Cbeta reverse primers drove the first two roughly 10-cycle rounds. TCRdb independently ran MiXCR on the multiplex PCR reads; one entry per CDR3 protein. Among about 210,000 distinct CDR3 sequences, less than 70% were seen once, and the ten largest hold about 7.1%. Unsorted whole blood served as the source of blood RNA, and germline DNA was extracted as well. This CDR3 is built from 19 residues. V lost 1 base to trimming and J lost 2 bases, with 22 bases between them. CDR1 and CDR2 (germline): SGHNT, YENEEA.

The sample comprised peripheral blood. This TCR was sampled from a woman aged 60 to 75 with primary liver carcinoma and hepatitis B virus infection. The chain uses TRBV11-3 and TRBJ2-3; maybe TRBD2 (5 bases). CDR3 in DNA: TGTGCCAGCAGCTTAGGCCCCCAGAGCGGAGGTACTACCACAGATACGCAGTATTTT. This encodes CASSLGPQSGGTTTDTQYF.